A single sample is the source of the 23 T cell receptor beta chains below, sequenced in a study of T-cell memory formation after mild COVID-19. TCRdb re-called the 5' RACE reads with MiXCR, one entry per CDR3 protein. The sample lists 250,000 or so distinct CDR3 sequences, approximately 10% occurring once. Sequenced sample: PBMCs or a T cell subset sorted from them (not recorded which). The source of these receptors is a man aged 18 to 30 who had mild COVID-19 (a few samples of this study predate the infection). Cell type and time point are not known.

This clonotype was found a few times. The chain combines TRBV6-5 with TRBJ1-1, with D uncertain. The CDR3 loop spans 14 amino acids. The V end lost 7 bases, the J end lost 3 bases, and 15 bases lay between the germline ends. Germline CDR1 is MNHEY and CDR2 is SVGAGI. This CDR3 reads CASIRGRGYTEAFF. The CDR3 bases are TGTGCCAGCATCCGAGGGAGAGGGTACACTGAAGCTTTCTTT.

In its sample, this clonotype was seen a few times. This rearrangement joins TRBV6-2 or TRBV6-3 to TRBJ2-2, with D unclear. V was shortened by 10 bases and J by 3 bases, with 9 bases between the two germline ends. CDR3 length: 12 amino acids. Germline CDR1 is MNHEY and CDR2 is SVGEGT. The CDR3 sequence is CAILRDTGELFF. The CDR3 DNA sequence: TGTGCCATCTTAAGGGACACCGGGGAGCTGTTTTTT.

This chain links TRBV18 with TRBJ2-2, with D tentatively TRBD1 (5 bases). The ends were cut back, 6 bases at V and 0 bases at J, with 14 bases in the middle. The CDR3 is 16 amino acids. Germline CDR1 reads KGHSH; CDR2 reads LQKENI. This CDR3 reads CASSLQGKANTGELFF. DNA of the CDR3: TGTGCCAGCTCTCTCCAGGGAAAGGCGAACACCGGGGAGCTGTTTTTT.

This CDR3 reads CASSWTNQNTEAFF. CDR3 DNA sequence: TGTGCCAGCAGTTGGACGAACCAGAACACTGAAGCTTTCTTT. The V gene is TRBV6-5, the J gene TRBJ1-1; D remains unclear. The germline V gene has CDR1 MNHEY and CDR2 SVGAGI. The CDR3 is made up of 14 amino acids. V was clipped by 4 bases and J by 1 base, with 10 bases between them.

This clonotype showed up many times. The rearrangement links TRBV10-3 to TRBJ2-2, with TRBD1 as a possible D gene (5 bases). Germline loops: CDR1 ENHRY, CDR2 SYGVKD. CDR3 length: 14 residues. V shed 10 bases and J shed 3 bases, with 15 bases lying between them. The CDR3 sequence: CANRQGRDTGELFF. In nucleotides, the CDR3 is TGTGCCAACCGGCAGGGAAGGGACACCGGGGAGCTGTTTTTT.

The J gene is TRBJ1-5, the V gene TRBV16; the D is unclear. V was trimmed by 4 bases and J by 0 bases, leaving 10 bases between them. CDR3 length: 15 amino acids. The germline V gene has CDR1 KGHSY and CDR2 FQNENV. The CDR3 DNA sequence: TGTGCCAGCAGCCGCCGTTGGGGTAGCAATCAGCCCCAGCATTTT. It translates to CASSRRWGSNQPQHF. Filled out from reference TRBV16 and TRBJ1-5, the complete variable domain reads GEEVAQTPKHLVRGEGQKAKLYCAPIKGHSYVFWYQQVLKNEFKFLISFQNENVFDETGMPKERFSAKCLPNSPCSLEIQATKLEDSAVYFCASSRRWGSNQPQHFGDGTRLSIL.

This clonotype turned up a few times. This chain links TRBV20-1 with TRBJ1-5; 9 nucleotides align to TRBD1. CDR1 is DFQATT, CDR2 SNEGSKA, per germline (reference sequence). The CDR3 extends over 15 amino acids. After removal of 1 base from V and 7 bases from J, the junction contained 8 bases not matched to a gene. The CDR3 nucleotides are TGCAGTGCTAGAGGCCGGGACAGGGTCGGACAGCCCCAGCATTTT. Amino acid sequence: CSARGRDRVGQPQHF.

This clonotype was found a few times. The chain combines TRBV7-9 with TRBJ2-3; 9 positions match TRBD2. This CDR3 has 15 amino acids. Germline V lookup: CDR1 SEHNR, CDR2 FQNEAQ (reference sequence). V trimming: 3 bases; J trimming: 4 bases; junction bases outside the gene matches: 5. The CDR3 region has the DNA TGTGCCAGCAGCTTCCCTAGCGGGGTATCAGATACGCAGTATTTT. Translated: CASSFPSGVSDTQYF.

The DNA for the CDR3 is TGTGCCAGCAGTTCCCTACCAGGAGACTATGGCTACACCTTC. Translated, it gives CASSSLPGDYGYTF. The chain combines TRBV12-3 or TRBV12-4 with TRBJ1-2; D gene unclear. This CDR3 spans 14 amino acids. Trimming took 4 bases from V and 3 from J, leaving 12 bases between them.

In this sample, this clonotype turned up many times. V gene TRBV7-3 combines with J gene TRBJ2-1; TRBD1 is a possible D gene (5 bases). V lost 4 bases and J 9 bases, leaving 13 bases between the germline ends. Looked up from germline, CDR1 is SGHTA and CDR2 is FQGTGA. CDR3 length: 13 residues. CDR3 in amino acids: CASSSQGGGEQFF. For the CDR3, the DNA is TGTGCCAGCAGCTCCCAGGGTGGTGGTGAGCAGTTCTTC.

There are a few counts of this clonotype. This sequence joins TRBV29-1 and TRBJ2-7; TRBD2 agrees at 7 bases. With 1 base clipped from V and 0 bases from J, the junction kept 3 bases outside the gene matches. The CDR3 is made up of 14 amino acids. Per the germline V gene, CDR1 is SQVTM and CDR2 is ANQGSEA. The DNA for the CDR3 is TGCAGCGTTGAAGCTAAGCGGGGCTCCTACGAGCAGTACGTC. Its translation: CSVEAKRGSYEQYV.

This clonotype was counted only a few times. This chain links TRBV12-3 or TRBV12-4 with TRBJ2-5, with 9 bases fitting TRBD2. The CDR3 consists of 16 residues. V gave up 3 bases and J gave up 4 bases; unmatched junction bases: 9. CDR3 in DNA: TGTGCCAGCAGTTTCCGGGCGGGGGGGCCGTTAGAGACCCAGTACTTC. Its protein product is CASSFRAGGPLETQYF.

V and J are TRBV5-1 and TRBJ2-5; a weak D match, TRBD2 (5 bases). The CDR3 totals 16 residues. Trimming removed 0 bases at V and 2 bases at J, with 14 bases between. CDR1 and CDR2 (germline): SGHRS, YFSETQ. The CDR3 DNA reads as TGCGCCAGCAGCTTGGCGCTAGCAGGAGAACAAGAGACCCAGTACTTC. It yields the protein CASSLALAGEQETQYF.

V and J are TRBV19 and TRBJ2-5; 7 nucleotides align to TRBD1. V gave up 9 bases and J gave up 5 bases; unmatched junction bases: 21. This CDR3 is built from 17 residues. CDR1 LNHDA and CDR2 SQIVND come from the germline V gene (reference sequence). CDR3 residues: CARTNDRVPEFAETQYF. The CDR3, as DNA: TGTGCCAGGACGAACGACAGGGTGCCTGAATTTGCGGAGACCCAGTACTTC.

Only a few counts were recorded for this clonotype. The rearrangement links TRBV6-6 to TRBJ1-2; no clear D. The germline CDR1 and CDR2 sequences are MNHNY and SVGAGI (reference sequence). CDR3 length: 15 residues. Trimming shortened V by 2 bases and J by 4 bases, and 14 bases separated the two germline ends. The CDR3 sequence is CASSYDQLSSYGYTF. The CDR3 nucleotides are TGTGCCAGCAGTTACGATCAGCTGTCTAGCTATGGCTACACCTTC.

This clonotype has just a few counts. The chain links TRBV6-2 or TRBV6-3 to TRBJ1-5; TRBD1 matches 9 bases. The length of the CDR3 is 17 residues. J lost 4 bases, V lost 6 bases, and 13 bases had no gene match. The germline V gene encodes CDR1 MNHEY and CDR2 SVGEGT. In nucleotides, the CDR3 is TGTGCCAGCAGCTCCCCCGGGACAGGGCGAGTAAATCAGCCCCAGCATTTT. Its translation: CASSSPGTGRVNQPQHF.

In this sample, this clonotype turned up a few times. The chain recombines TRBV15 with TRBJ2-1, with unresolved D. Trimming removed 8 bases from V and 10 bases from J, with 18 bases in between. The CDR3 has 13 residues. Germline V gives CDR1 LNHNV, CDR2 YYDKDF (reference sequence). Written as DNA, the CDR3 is TGTGCCACCTCCTCCTACCGATCGCGGGAGCAGTTCTTC. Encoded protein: CATSSYRSREQFF.

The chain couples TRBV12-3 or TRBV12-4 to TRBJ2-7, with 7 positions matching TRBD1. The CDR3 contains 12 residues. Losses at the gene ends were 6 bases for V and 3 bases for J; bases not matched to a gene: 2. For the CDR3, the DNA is TGTGCCAGCAGCCGGGACAGCTACGAGCAGTACTTC. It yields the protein CASSRDSYEQYF.

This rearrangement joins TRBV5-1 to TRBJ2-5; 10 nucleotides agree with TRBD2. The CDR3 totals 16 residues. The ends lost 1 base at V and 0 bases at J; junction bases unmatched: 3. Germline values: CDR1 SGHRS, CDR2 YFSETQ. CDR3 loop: CASSLYLAGDQETQYF. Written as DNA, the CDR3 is TGCGCCAGCAGCTTGTACCTAGCGGGGGACCAAGAGACCCAGTACTTC.

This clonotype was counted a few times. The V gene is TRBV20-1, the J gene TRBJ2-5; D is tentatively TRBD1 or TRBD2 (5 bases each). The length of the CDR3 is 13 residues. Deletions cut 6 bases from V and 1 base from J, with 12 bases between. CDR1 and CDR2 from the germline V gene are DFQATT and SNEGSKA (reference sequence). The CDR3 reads CSAAVGTQETQYF. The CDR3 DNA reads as TGCAGTGCCGCCGTTGGGACCCAAGAGACCCAGTACTTC.

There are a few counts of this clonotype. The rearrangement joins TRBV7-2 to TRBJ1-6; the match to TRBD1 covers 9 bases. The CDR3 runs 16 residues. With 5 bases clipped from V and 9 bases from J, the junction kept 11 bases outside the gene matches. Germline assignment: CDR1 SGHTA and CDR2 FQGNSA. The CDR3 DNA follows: TGTGCCAGCAGCCACACCACAGGGGGCTCGAGTTCACCCCTCCACTTT. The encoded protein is CASSHTTGGSSSPLHF.

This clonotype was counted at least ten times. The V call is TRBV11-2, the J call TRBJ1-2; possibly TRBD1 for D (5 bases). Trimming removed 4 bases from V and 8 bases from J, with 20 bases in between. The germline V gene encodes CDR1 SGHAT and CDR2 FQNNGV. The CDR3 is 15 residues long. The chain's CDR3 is CASSSPGGGTWGYTF. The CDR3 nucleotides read TGTGCCAGCAGCTCACCCGGGGGGGGGACCTGGGGCTACACCTTC.

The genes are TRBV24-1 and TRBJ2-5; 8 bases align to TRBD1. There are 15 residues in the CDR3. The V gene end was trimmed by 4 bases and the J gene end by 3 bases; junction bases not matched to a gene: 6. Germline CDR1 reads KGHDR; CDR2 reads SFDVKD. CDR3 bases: TGTGCCACCAGTGACACCGGGACAGGAAAAGAGACCCAGTACTTC. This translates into CATSDTGTGKETQYF.